The 24 T cell receptor beta chains listed next were all sequenced from one sample in a study of shared clonotypes between healthy human individuals. It was CD45RO-negative cells, positively selected for CCR7, that made up naive CD8 cells, with terminally differentiated effector memory CD45RA+ cells excluded. TCRdb's copy holds only in-frame clones and misses some; the assay was immunoSEQ multiplex PCR. The table shows 2 million to 2.5 million clones, with about 95% occurring only once. The sample consisted of naive CD8+ T cells sorted from blood. The receptors shown here come from a man between 18 and 35 years old in good health.

The genes are TRBV28 and TRBJ2-7, with D possibly matching TRBD2 (6 bases). V dropped 5 bases and J dropped 5 bases, with 19 bases sitting between them. The CDR3 consists of 15 residues. From germline, CDR1 is MDHEN and CDR2 SYDVKM. CDR3 nucleotide sequence: TGTGCCAGCAGTCCCCCCTGGGAGGACACCCACGAGCAGTACTTC. Its protein is CASSPPWEDTHEQYF.

The rearrangement uses TRBV10-2 and TRBJ2-1, with 9 nucleotides matching TRBD2. The V gene's germline CDR1 is WSHSY and CDR2 SAAADI. The CDR3 is 16 amino acids. V was clipped by 3 bases and J by 0 bases; unmatched bases: 3. The CDR3 DNA follows: TGCGCCAGCAGTGAAGATAGCGGGAGCTCCTACAATGAGCAGTTCTTC. Residues: CASSEDSGSSYNEQFF.

The chain joins TRBV19 to TRBJ2-5; tentative D call: TRBD1 (5 bases). The germline gives CDR1 LNHDA, CDR2 SQIVND (reference sequence). The CDR3 consists of 14 residues. V dropped 3 bases and J dropped 5 bases, with 13 bases sitting between them. The CDR3 nucleotides are TGTGCCAGTAGTATTTGCCAGGGTTACGAGACCCAGTACTTC. It is translated as CASSICQGYETQYF. Full variable domain (rest looked up from reference TRBV19 and TRBJ2-5): DGGITQSPKYLFRKEGQNVTLSCEQNLNHDAMYWYRQDPGQGLRLIYYSQIVNDFQKGDIAEGYSVSREKKESFPLTVTSAQKNPTAFYLCASSICQGYETQYFGPGTRLLVL.

This chain joins TRBV5-4 and TRBJ2-3; D is perhaps TRBD2 (5 bases). V lost 4 bases, J lost 5 bases, and 17 bases lay in between. CDR3 length equals 15 residues. Germline CDR1 is SGHNT and CDR2 is YYREEE (reference sequence). The DNA of the CDR3 is TGTGCCAGCAGCACCACGGAGGCCCTGGGAGATACGCAGTATTTT. This codes for CASSTTEALGDTQYF.

This clone is a singleton in its sample. The chain recombines TRBV5-6 with TRBJ2-7; 8 bases agree with TRBD1. This CDR3 has 15 residues. The germline V gene encodes CDR1 SGHDT and CDR2 YYEEEE. V shed 3 bases, J shed 2 bases, and the junction held 7 bases outside the gene matches. The CDR3 nucleotides read TGTGCCAGCAGCTCCGACAGGGGTCTCACCTACGAGCAGTACTTC. This encodes CASSSDRGLTYEQYF.

This chain joins TRBV5-6 and TRBJ2-7; unclear D gene. Between the trimmed V and J ends, which lost 2 bases and 1 base, there was a span of 7 bases. CDR3 length equals 13 residues. CDR1 is SGHDT, CDR2 YYEEEE, per germline. The CDR3 bases are TGTGCCAGCAGCTTCTCTTTTTCCTACGAGCAGTACTTC. It is translated as CASSFSFSYEQYF. The variable domain in full, completed from reference TRBV5-6 and TRBJ2-7, reads DAGVTQSPTHLIKTRGQQVTLRCSPKSGHDTVSWYQQALGQGPQFIFQYYEEEERQRGNFPDRFSGHQFPNYSSELNVNALLLGDSALYLCASSFSFSYEQYFGPGTRLTVT.

The chain joins TRBV28 to TRBJ1-5; D remains unclear. This CDR3 has 15 amino acids. Germline V lookup: CDR1 MDHEN, CDR2 SYDVKM. Trimming took 6 bases from V and 0 from J, leaving 12 bases between them. In nucleotides, the CDR3 is TGTGCCAGCAGCGACACCCTTTATAGCAATCAGCCCCAGCATTTT. Amino acids: CASSDTLYSNQPQHF.

The gene calls are TRBV7-2 and TRBJ2-5; D could derive from TRBD1 or TRBD2 (6 bases each). This CDR3 comprises 16 residues. V was clipped by 3 bases and J by 5 bases, with 19 bases between them. CDR1 and CDR2 (germline): SGHTA, FQGNSA. This chain's CDR3 is CASSFDGWQGRETQYF. DNA for the CDR3: TGTGCCAGCAGCTTCGATGGTTGGCAGGGGAGGGAGACCCAGTACTTC. Together with reference TRBV7-2 and TRBJ2-5, the CDR3 gives the full variable domain: GAGVSQSPSNKVTEKGKDVELRCDPISGHTALYWYRQSLGQGLEFLIYFQGNSAPDKSGLPSDRFSAERTGGSVSTLTIQRTQQEDSAVYLCASSFDGWQGRETQYFGPGTRLLVL.

This sequence joins TRBV5-1 and TRBJ1-1; possibly TRBD1 for D (6 bases). V was clipped by 6 bases and J by 1 base, with 13 bases between them. This CDR3 contains 14 residues. Germline assignment: CDR1 SGHRS and CDR2 YFSETQ. In DNA, the CDR3 is TGCGCCAGCAAACCCGCACAGGGGAACACTGAAGCTTTCTTT. Translation gives CASKPAQGNTEAFF.

This clone was detected once. The rearrangement joins TRBV7-9 to TRBJ1-5; D unresolved. Trimming shortened V by 1 base and J by 5 bases, and 12 bases separated the two germline ends. Looked up from germline, CDR1 is SEHNR and CDR2 is FQNEAQ (reference sequence). This CDR3 has 15 residues. Written as DNA, the CDR3 is TGTGCCAGCAGCTTAGGGCATCTAAGTGATCAGCCCCAGCATTTT. Its protein is CASSLGHLSDQPQHF.

The chain employs TRBV11-2 and TRBJ1-1; TRBD1 might be the D (6 bases). The CDR3 is made up of 14 amino acids. Germline values: CDR1 SGHAT, CDR2 FQNNGV. V lost 5 bases, J lost 3 bases, and 13 bases lay in between. The CDR3 loop reads CASSPRTAYTEAFF. As DNA, the CDR3 is TGTGCCAGCAGCCCTAGGACAGCTTACACTGAAGCTTTCTTT.

In regard to this clone: The identical CDR3 is also encoded by other nucleotide sequences in the sample. The chain joins TRBV27 to TRBJ1-1, with a weak D call TRBD1 (5 bases). The CDR3 has 13 residues. The V gene lost 3 bases and the J gene lost 4 bases, with 9 bases spanning the gap. Per the germline V gene, CDR1 is MNHEY and CDR2 is SMNVEV (reference sequence). The CDR3 DNA reads as TGTGCCAGCAGTTTGGGGGGTGGCACTGAAGCTTTCTTT. Translated: CASSLGGGTEAFF.

This clone has only one observation. V gene TRBV28 combines with J gene TRBJ1-2; 7 bases are a match to TRBD1. CDR3 size: 14 residues. With V trimmed by 1 base and J by 2 bases, 1 base remained unmatched. In germline, CDR1 is MDHEN, CDR2 SYDVKM. The CDR3 DNA reads as TGTGCCAGCAGTTTATTACAGGGGAACTATGGCTACACCTTC. Its translation is CASSLLQGNYGYTF.

This chain connects TRBV6-1 to TRBJ2-2, with D possibly matching TRBD1 (5 bases). The CDR3 is 13 residues long. CDR1 is MNHNS and CDR2 is SASEGT in the germline V gene. V dropped 7 bases and J dropped 4 bases, with 10 bases sitting between them. This CDR3 reads CASNQGGTGELFF. The CDR3 DNA is TGTGCCAGCAATCAGGGCGGCACCGGGGAGCTGTTTTTT.

The CDR3 sequence is CAWSILAGENEQFF. The CDR3 DNA is TGTGCCTGGAGTATCCTAGCGGGAGAAAATGAGCAGTTCTTC. This chain links TRBV30 with TRBJ2-1; TRBD2 matches at 10 bases. The germline CDR1 and CDR2 sequences are GTSNPN and SVGIG (reference sequence). V trimming: 2 bases; J trimming: 7 bases; junction bases outside the gene matches: 5. The CDR3 is made up of 14 amino acids. Complete variable domain (other parts from reference TRBV30 and TRBJ2-1): SQTIHQWPATLVQPVGSPLSLECTVEGTSNPNLYWYRQAAGRGLQLLFYSVGIGQISSEVPQNLSASRPQDRQFILSSKKLLLSDSGFYLCAWSILAGENEQFFGPGTRLTVL.

V usage is TRBV4-3 and J usage is TRBJ2-3; 7 bases align to TRBD1. The CDR3 runs 15 residues. Germline values: CDR1 LGHNA, CDR2 YSLEER. V was pared by 1 base and J by 2 bases, with 3 bases of the junction left unmatched. CDR3 sequence reads: CASSQAGGDTDTQYF. CDR3 coding DNA: TGCGCCAGCAGCCAAGCAGGGGGAGACACAGATACGCAGTATTTT.

This clone appeared a single time. This chain links TRBV27 with TRBJ2-3, with 8 bases lining up with TRBD1. This CDR3 has 18 residues. The ends lost 5 bases at V and 6 bases at J; junction bases unmatched: 19. CDR1 MNHEY and CDR2 SMNVEV come from the germline V gene (reference sequence). CDR3 residues: CASSLLSTGGGGRDTQYF. The CDR3 bases are TGTGCCAGCAGTCTCCTATCTACAGGGGGAGGAGGACGGGATACGCAGTATTTT.

The V and J genes are TRBV28 and TRBJ1-6; D gene uncertain. Deletions cut 6 bases from V and 7 bases from J, with 7 bases between. This CDR3 is built from 12 residues. Germline assignment: CDR1 MDHEN and CDR2 SYDVKM. The CDR3 reads CASREPNSPLHF. The CDR3, as DNA: TGTGCCAGCAGGGAGCCGAATTCACCCCTCCACTTT.

The chain carries TRBV4-1 and TRBJ1-1; TRBD1 might be the D (5 bases). Germline CDR1 and CDR2: MGHRA and YSYEKL. This CDR3 has 13 amino acids. V was pared by 10 bases and J by 2 bases, with 14 bases between. In DNA, the CDR3 is TGCGCCACCCGGTGGGGGATCAACACTGAAGCTTTCTTT. This codes for CATRWGINTEAFF.

Remarks on this clone: This sample also contains other DNA sequences that code for the same CDR3. The chain couples TRBV9 to TRBJ1-1; no clear D. The CDR3 extends over 14 amino acids. Germline CDR1 is SGDLS and CDR2 is YYNGEE. V was cut by 2 bases and J by 0 bases, with 8 bases left in between. The CDR3 reads CASSVGEVNTEAFF. As DNA, the CDR3 is TGTGCCAGCAGCGTGGGAGAAGTGAACACTGAAGCTTTCTTT.

The chain combines TRBV29-1 with TRBJ1-2, with D unclear. Germline lookup yields CDR1 SQVTM and CDR2 ANQGSEA. The CDR3 extends over 12 amino acids. Between the trimmed V and J ends, which lost 1 base and 4 bases, there was a span of 7 bases. In DNA form, the CDR3 reads TGCAGCGTTGAAGGTAACGGCTATGGCTACACCTTC. Translated: CSVEGNGYGYTF.

J is TRBJ2-3 and V is TRBV13; D perhaps matches TRBD1 (5 bases). V lost 0 bases and J 0 bases, leaving 16 bases between the germline ends. The CDR3 extends over 18 amino acids. In germline, CDR1 is PRHDT, CDR2 FYEKMQ (reference sequence). CDR3 protein: CASSLGPTASTSTDTQYF. In DNA, the CDR3 is TGTGCCAGCAGCTTAGGCCCGACAGCATCTACTAGCACAGATACGCAGTATTTT.

V usage is TRBV5-6 and J usage is TRBJ1-1; D might be TRBD1 (5 bases). Trimming stripped 0 bases from V and 7 bases from J, with 10 bases between. In germline, CDR1 is SGHDT, CDR2 YYEEEE. The CDR3 has 13 amino acids. The CDR3 sequence is CASSLAGGGEAFF. The CDR3 DNA is TGTGCCAGCAGCTTGGCCGGGGGAGGTGAAGCTTTCTTT.

This rearrangement joins TRBV13 to TRBJ2-7, with D maybe TRBD2 (6 bases). This CDR3 is built from 16 residues. Germline V gene data show CDR1 as PRHDT and CDR2 as FYEKMQ (reference sequence). The ends were cut back, 8 bases at V and 5 bases at J, with 25 bases in the middle. The CDR3 reads CASSAFRAAGSHEQYF. The DNA for the CDR3 is TGTGCCAGCTCTGCATTCCGGGCCGCGGGGTCCCACGAGCAGTACTTC.